This T cell receptor beta chain was sequenced during a study of blood T cell repertoires in COVID-19 (dated by TCRdb to the early 2020s). About the investigation overall: Samples covering the acute and convalescent phases of COVID-19 were provided by collaborators in the United States, Italy and Spain. HLA class I and class II types, where available, came from metadata supplied by the sample provider rather than from assay-based typing. The prospective study material was composed of cDNA or gDNA derived from T cells, B-cell-depleted T cells, or PBMCs. Samples were obtained from the ongoing ImmuneRACE study (first 160 participants) and from 1,254 subjects provided by 6 global collaborators. Deeply sampled blood TCRbeta repertoires from subjects exposed to, actively infected with, or recovered from COVID-19 were included in the dataset. The repertoires were made available in a free public database intended to serve as a resource for research on the immune response to SARS-CoV-2. A de-identified subject ID, COVID-19 status, age in years and sex were almost always included in the sample metadata. Study-wide findings and limitations: The amount of clinical and demographic metadata varied by source and participant and was provided uncurated.

Participants in the prospective study were aged about 18 to 95 years, lived in over 20 United States geographic areas, and enrolled through a virtual design. In the prospective study, cohorts were assigned on the basis of participant-reported clinical history obtained from a screening survey and a study questionnaire. ImmuneRACE Cohort 3 recovered participants were defined by two consecutive negative NP/OP PCR tests, healthcare professional clearance, or symptom resolution. Mobile phlebotomists in the prospective study collected whole blood, serum and a nasopharyngeal or oropharyngeal swab from every participant. Over a roughly 2-month period, participants in the prospective study had the option of providing additional blood draws and questionnaires. Before DNA extraction, blood samples from the prospective study were shipped at room temperature or frozen. A few counts support this clone. Its recognized antigen is unknown. No base quality values were provided; no much bigger clone lies one nucleotide off.

The CDR3 runs 15 residues from the cysteine to the phenylalanine. The entry retains the CDR3 DNA only, 45 bases that are in frame from base 1. Cut back by 2 bases and 2 bases, the V and J ends lie 13 bases apart. Reading the germline V gene gives CDR1 MNHEY and CDR2 SVGAGI. TCRbeta CDR3 regions were amplified from genomic DNA by means of the immunoSEQ Assay, a bias-controlled multiplex PCR. The original methods were these. The number of nucleated cells in each sample was estimated from the amplification of reference gene primers within the assay. To quantify the absolute abundance of each unique TCRbeta CDR3 rearrangement, sequence reads were collapsed and filtered. For each sample, productive Simpson clonality was calculated as the square root of Simpson's diversity index over productive rearrangements. In TCRdb, the immuneACCESS table is reduced to in-frame sequences with V and J assigned. These tables do not hold every clone; where another copy was compared, an unresolved V gene accounts for under half, and the others remain unexplained. The D gene and trimming were derived from the DNA, and the V and J assignments and clone size from that table. In all, the sample holds approximately 500,000 clones, and approximately 88% of those were seen once. In total, the top ten clones hold over 1.5% of the sample.

Recombination joined TRBV6-5 with TRBJ2-7; perhaps TRBD2 is the D gene, with 6 bases matching. This clonotype was obtained from a woman in her thirties or forties who had recovered from COVID-19. Sequences were obtained from PBMCs or T cells enriched from blood (not recorded which). The CDR3 is CASSYRRDSTYEQYF. Here is the DNA: TGTGCCAGCAGTTACCGGCGGGACTCAACCTACGAGCAGTACTTC.